A single sample gave rise to the 21 T cell receptor beta chains below, sequenced in a study of cytomegalovirus exposure and HLA in healthy donors. The PCR had 60 Vbeta and 13 Jbeta primers. Libraries were prepared by immunoSEQ multiplex PCR; TCRdb keeps only in-frame clonotypes and omits some of them. The sample records about 160,000 clones, around 84% being singletons. Material for sequencing was PBMCs. Receptors were obtained from a man between 18 and 29 years old in good health and CMV-seronegative.

The chain joins TRBV5-4 to TRBJ2-5; D is undetermined. Trimming shortened V by 4 bases and J by 1 base, and 14 bases separated the two germline ends. Per the germline V gene, CDR1 is SGHNT and CDR2 is YYREEE (reference sequence). The length of the CDR3 is 15 residues. DNA of the CDR3: TGTGCCAGCAGCGATAAGACAAAACCCCAAGAGACCCAGTACTTC. This gives the protein CASSDKTKPQETQYF.

V usage is TRBV23-1 and J usage is TRBJ2-3; the match to TRBD1 covers 9 bases. TRBV23-1 is marked as an open reading frame, function uncertain. The CDR3 is 18 amino acids. The J segment lost 6 bases and the V segment lost 0 bases, leaving 13 bases of the junction unmatched. CDR3 DNA sequence: TGCGCCAGCAGTCAATCGAATGACGGGACAGGGTCATCCGATACGCAGTATTTT. Translation gives CASSQSNDGTGSSDTQYF.

V gene TRBV28 combines with J gene TRBJ2-3; perhaps TRBD1 as D (6 bases). The V end lost 6 bases, the J end lost 1 base, and 11 bases lay between the germline ends. CDR1 is MDHEN and CDR2 is SYDVKM in the germline V gene. The CDR3 length is 14 residues. The CDR3 spells CASSPQGRTDTQYF. CDR3 in DNA: TGTGCCAGCAGCCCCCAGGGGCGCACAGATACGCAGTATTTT. The full variable domain, in which reference TRBV28 and TRBJ2-3 provide the parts outside the CDR3, is DVKVTQSSRYLVKRTGEKVFLECVQDMDHENMFWYRQDPGLGLRLIYFSYDVKMKEKGDIPEGYSVSREKKERFSLILESASTNQTSMYLCASSPQGRTDTQYFGPGTRLTVL.

The rearrangement uses TRBV7-3 and TRBJ2-3; 9 nucleotides line up with TRBD1. CDR3 length: 15 residues. With V trimmed by 5 bases and J by 6 bases, 9 bases remained unmatched. The germline gives CDR1 SGHTA, CDR2 FQGTGA. The CDR3 region has the DNA TGTGCCAGCAGCCCGACAGGGGGACTGGGGGATACGCAGTATTTT. This gives the protein CASSPTGGLGDTQYF.

This rearrangement joins TRBV28 to TRBJ2-1; weak D call: TRBD2 (6 bases). V was clipped by 11 bases and J by 9 bases, with 17 bases between them. The CDR3 sequence is 12 residues long. From germline, CDR1 is MDHEN and CDR2 SYDVKM. CDR3 protein: CAAQTSIGEQFF. For the CDR3, the DNA is TGTGCCGCGCAGACTAGTATCGGTGAGCAGTTCTTC.

The chain links TRBV9 to TRBJ2-4, with unresolved D. Trimming took 4 bases from V and 7 from J, leaving 15 bases between them. The germline gives CDR1 SGDLS, CDR2 YYNGEE. The CDR3 has 14 amino acids. This CDR3 reads CASSFDLTGNIQYF. Written as DNA, the CDR3 is TGTGCCAGCAGCTTCGACTTAACCGGGAACATTCAGTACTTC. Full variable domain (missing parts from reference TRBV9 and TRBJ2-4): DSGVTQTPKHLITATGQRVTLRCSPRSGDLSVYWYQQSLDQGLQFLIQYYNGEERAKGNILERFSAQQFPDLHSELNLSSLELGDSALYFCASSFDLTGNIQYFGAGTRLSVL.

This clone was counted a single time. This rearrangement joins TRBV11-3 to TRBJ2-5, with 8 bases aligning to TRBD2. There are 14 residues in the CDR3. V was clipped by 5 bases and J by 4 bases; unmatched bases: 6. CDR1 SGHNT and CDR2 YENEEA come from the germline V gene. CDR3 amino acids: CASSPTSASETQYF. The CDR3 DNA reads as TGTGCCAGCAGCCCGACTAGCGCATCAGAGACCCAGTACTTC.

V gene TRBV27 combines with J gene TRBJ1-1, with D maybe TRBD1 (5 bases). The germline CDR1 and CDR2 sequences are MNHEY and SMNVEV (reference sequence). The CDR3 extends over 14 amino acids. The V and J ends lost 2 bases and 5 bases respectively, with 12 bases between them. This CDR3 reads CASSLLGAGTEAFF. The CDR3 coding sequence is TGTGCCAGCAGTTTACTCGGGGCGGGGACTGAAGCTTTCTTT.

This chain joins TRBV7-6 and TRBJ2-1; maybe TRBD2 (5 bases). The CDR3 spans 15 residues. Trimming left V 3 bases short and J 2 bases short, with 11 bases between. Germline CDR1 is SGHVS and CDR2 is FNYEAQ. The CDR3 is CASSFFTGAYNEQFF. CDR3 nucleotides: TGTGCCAGCAGCTTTTTTACCGGGGCCTACAATGAGCAGTTCTTC.

The chain links TRBV11-2 to TRBJ1-1; D unresolved. The CDR3 length is 15 residues. Trimming left V 3 bases short and J 1 base short, with 12 bases between. The germline V gene encodes CDR1 SGHAT and CDR2 FQNNGV. The CDR3 region has the DNA TGTGCCAGCAGCTTCCTCGGGGTATCGAACACTGAAGCTTTCTTT. Translated, it gives CASSFLGVSNTEAFF.

This sequence joins TRBV18 and TRBJ1-2, with TRBD1 identical over 8 bases. Germline CDR1 KGHSH, CDR2 LQKENI. J was trimmed by 4 bases and V by 6 bases; bases with no gene match: 19. CDR3 size: 18 residues. In nucleotides, the CDR3 is TGTGCCAGCTCCAAATCCTCAGGACAGGGAGATTTGGGCTATGGCTACACCTTC. Its protein is CASSKSSGQGDLGYGYTF.

The chain has TRBV7-8 and TRBJ1-5; 7 bases are shared with TRBD1. Germline V gene sequence: CDR1 SGHVS, CDR2 FQNEAQ. Losses at the gene ends were 5 bases for V and 6 bases for J; bases not matched to a gene: 7. The CDR3 consists of 14 residues. The CDR3 region has the DNA TGTGCCAGCAGCACCGGGACAGTACCTCAGCCCCAGCATTTT. Translation gives CASSTGTVPQPQHF. Together with reference TRBV7-8 and TRBJ1-5, the CDR3 gives the full variable domain: GAGVSQSPRYKVAKRGQDVALRCDPISGHVSLFWYQQALGQGPEFLTYFQNEAQLDKSGLPSDRFFAERPEGSVSTLKIQRTQQEDSAVYLCASSTGTVPQPQHFGDGTRLSIL.

This clone was seen a few times. The chain recombines TRBV28 with TRBJ2-3, with TRBD2 matching 16 bases. This CDR3 has 16 residues. CDR1 and CDR2 (germline): MDHEN, SYDVKM. Trimming cost V 8 bases and J 5 bases; bases outside gene matches: 7. The CDR3 DNA follows: TGTGCCAGCCAAGGGACTAGCGGGGGGGCCGTAGATACGCAGTATTTT. Its protein is CASQGTSGGAVDTQYF.

The genes are TRBV14 and TRBJ2-1; D not certain. The CDR3 loop spans 12 amino acids. V was cut by 2 bases and J by 6 bases, with 5 bases left in between. Germline CDR1 and CDR2: SGHDN and FVKESK. CDR3 residues: CASSQPLNEQFF. For the CDR3, the DNA is TGTGCCAGCAGCCAACCTCTCAATGAGCAGTTCTTC.

The chain carries TRBV4-2 and TRBJ2-1; TRBD1 is a possible D gene (5 bases). CDR3 length: 13 amino acids. CDR1 is LGHNA, CDR2 YNFKEQ, per germline. V was trimmed by 0 bases and J by 10 bases, leaving 10 bases between them. CDR3 residues: CASSQDPAGEQFF. DNA of the CDR3: TGTGCCAGCAGCCAAGATCCCGCAGGGGAGCAGTTCTTC.

This rearrangement joins TRBV6-4 to TRBJ2-2, with a tentative D call TRBD2 (6 bases). The CDR3 is 15 residues long. V was shortened by 3 bases and J by 5 bases, with 13 bases between the two germline ends. Germline V gene lookup returns CDR1 MRHNA and CDR2 SNTAGT. The CDR3 is CASSEEGSGTGELFF. DNA of the CDR3: TGTGCCAGCAGTGAGGAGGGCAGTGGGACCGGGGAGCTGTTTTTT.

V usage is TRBV15 and J usage is TRBJ1-1; 7 bases are a match to TRBD1. Trimming at V came to 1 base and at J to 1 base, leaving 3 bases not matched to a gene. The CDR3 spans 15 residues. Germline assignment: CDR1 LNHNV and CDR2 YYDKDF (reference sequence). For the CDR3, the DNA is TGTGCCACCAGCAGAGGGTCAGGGGGGAACACTGAAGCTTTCTTT. It codes for CATSRGSGGNTEAFF.

The chain couples TRBV5-4 to TRBJ2-3; 10 nucleotides align to TRBD2. CDR1 SGHNT and CDR2 YYREEE come from the germline V gene (reference sequence). The length of the CDR3 is 15 residues. The junction had 5 bases not matched to a gene; V was cut back by 3 bases and J by 4 bases. CDR3 sequence (DNA): TGTGCCAGCAGCTCTAGCGGGGGATACCCAGATACGCAGTATTTT. Translating gives CASSSSGGYPDTQYF.

The chain recombines TRBV25-1 with TRBJ1-4, with a possible D match to TRBD1 (5 bases). This CDR3 is 13 amino acids long. Germline V gene data show CDR1 as MGHDK and CDR2 as SYGVNS. V lost 6 bases, J lost 5 bases, and 10 bases lay in between. CDR3 DNA sequence: TGTGCCAGCAGGCGCGGGGCCAATGAAAAACTGTTTTTT. Its translation: CASRRGANEKLFF.

This clone occurred a few times. The V and J genes are TRBV7-9 and TRBJ1-1, with D hard to call. CDR3 size: 12 residues. V was pared by 10 bases and J by 1 base, with 10 bases between. From germline, CDR1 is SEHNR and CDR2 FQNEAQ (reference sequence). The CDR3 protein is CATGLGNTEAFF. The CDR3 nucleotides are TGTGCCACCGGACTGGGGAACACTGAAGCTTTCTTT.

The sample holds one count of this clone. The rearrangement links TRBV19 to TRBJ2-7, with TRBD2 as a possible D gene (6 bases). The CDR3 runs 14 residues. CDR1 is LNHDA and CDR2 is SQIVND in the germline V gene (reference sequence). With 1 base removed from V and 2 bases from J, the gap between germline ends came to 9 bases. CDR3 bases: TGTGCCAGTAGTATAGGGGGGGTTGCCTACGAGCAGTACTTC. It specifies CASSIGGVAYEQYF.